Below are 24 T cell receptor beta chains sequenced from a single sample in a study of beta chain features in type 1 diabetes. The sequenced template was cDNA made from the entire isolated RNA. Libraries were prepared by immunoSEQ multiplex PCR; TCRdb keeps only in-frame clonotypes and omits some of them. The table includes almost 350,000 clones, roughly 8% detected once. Sequencing was done on a sample of central memory CD4+ T cells from blood. These receptors were taken from a woman aged 18-29 years in good health.

The CDR3 DNA follows: TGTGCCAGCAGCTACATTACCGACAATGAGCAGTTCTTC. This translates into CASSYITDNEQFF. The gene calls are TRBV11-1 and TRBJ2-1; D not certain. V lost 4 bases and J 5 bases, leaving 9 bases between the germline ends. The CDR3 consists of 13 residues. Germline assignment: CDR1 SGHAT and CDR2 FQDESV (reference sequence).

This clone showed up many times. This chain links TRBV10-3 with TRBJ2-5, with D unclear. This CDR3 has 12 residues. Germline CDR1 and CDR2: ENHRY and SYGVKD. V was shortened by 6 bases and J by 2 bases, with 7 bases between the two germline ends. As DNA, the CDR3 is TGTGCCATCAGCGAGGAACAAGAGACCCAGTACTTC. It translates to CAISEEQETQYF.

At least ten counts were recorded for this clone. The V call is TRBV5-6, the J call TRBJ2-7; D gene unclear. CDR3 length equals 13 residues. From germline, CDR1 is SGHDT and CDR2 YYEEEE. Trimming took off 0 bases at V and 0 bases at J, with 4 bases between the two ends. CDR3 protein: CASSLDPSYEQYF. In nucleotides, the CDR3 is TGTGCCAGCAGCTTGGATCCCTCCTACGAGCAGTACTTC.

This clone came up a few times. The rearrangement uses TRBV6-6 and TRBJ2-7; D call uncertain. The CDR3 is 14 amino acids. Trimming cost V 0 bases and J 3 bases, with 9 bases left between them. Germline values: CDR1 MNHNY, CDR2 SVGAGI (reference sequence). CDR3 DNA sequence: TGTGCCAGCAGTTACTCGATTGGAGACTACGAGCAGTACTTC. This codes for CASSYSIGDYEQYF.

The chain recombines TRBV28 with TRBJ2-1; either TRBD1 or TRBD2 may fit D (5 bases each). The CDR3 contains 16 residues. CDR1 and CDR2 from the germline V gene are MDHEN and SYDVKM. V was pared by 1 base and J by 5 bases, with 15 bases between. This CDR3 is CASSLLSAGTHNEQFF. The DNA of the CDR3 is TGTGCCAGCAGTTTATTAAGCGCCGGGACCCACAATGAGCAGTTCTTC.

As to this clone: This sample also contains other DNA sequences that code for the same CDR3. This sequence joins TRBV7-2 and TRBJ2-7; 9 bases line up with TRBD2. Per germline, CDR1 SGHTA and CDR2 FQGNSA. The CDR3 consists of 13 residues. V trimming: 5 bases; J trimming: 3 bases; junction bases outside the gene matches: 2. The CDR3 is CASSSSGGYEQYF. CDR3 bases: TGTGCCAGCAGCAGTAGCGGGGGCTACGAGCAGTACTTC.

There are a few counts of this clone. The chain carries TRBV2 and TRBJ1-4, with D possibly matching TRBD1 (5 bases). This CDR3 has 12 amino acids. V was cut by 6 bases and J by 4 bases, with 6 bases left in between. Germline V gene lookup returns CDR1 SNHLY and CDR2 FYNNEI. In nucleotides, the CDR3 is TGTGCCAGCAGGGGGGATAATGAAAAACTGTTTTTT. Translated, it gives CASRGDNEKLFF.

This clone showed up just a few times. The chain joins TRBV25-1 to TRBJ2-5; possible D gene TRBD1, 5 bases. CDR1 is MGHDK, CDR2 SYGVNS, per germline. The CDR3 loop spans 13 amino acids. V gave up 8 bases and J gave up 5 bases, with 15 bases separating them. CDR3 amino acids: CASHGTGDETQYF. Written as DNA, the CDR3 is TGTGCCAGCCACGGCACAGGCGATGAGACCCAGTACTTC.

The rearrangement uses TRBV18 and TRBJ2-3, with 8 bases aligning to TRBD2. V shed 5 bases and J 5 bases; nucleotides not matched to a gene: 6. CDR1 is KGHSH and CDR2 is LQKENI in the germline V gene. This CDR3 has 14 residues. CDR3 residues: CASSERESKDTQYF. The CDR3 bases are TGTGCCAGCTCAGAGCGGGAGAGTAAAGATACGCAGTATTTT.

This clone was recorded many times. V gene TRBV7-3 combines with J gene TRBJ2-6; possible D gene TRBD2, 5 bases. The CDR3 runs 16 residues. V was pared by 0 bases and J by 2 bases, with 8 bases between. Germline V gene lookup returns CDR1 SGHTA and CDR2 FQGTGA. The DNA for the CDR3 is TGTGCCAGCAGCTTAACGAGGCGGGCTGGGGCCAACGTCCTGACTTTC. This translates into CASSLTRRAGANVLTF.

This clone was counted only a few times. V and J are TRBV5-4 and TRBJ2-1; weak D call: TRBD1 (5 bases). V was trimmed by 4 bases and J by 3 bases, leaving 14 bases between them. Germline V gene sequence: CDR1 SGHNT, CDR2 YYREEE (reference sequence). There are 15 residues in the CDR3. CDR3 coding DNA: TGTGCCAGCAGCCATAAGGGGCGAAGCTACAATGAGCAGTTCTTC. It codes for CASSHKGRSYNEQFF.

The rearrangement joins TRBV7-9 to TRBJ2-5; 11 bases are a match to TRBD1. CDR3 length: 16 amino acids. CDR1 SEHNR and CDR2 FQNEAQ come from the germline V gene (reference sequence). V lost 5 bases and J lost 7; bases outside the gene matches: 12. The CDR3 protein is CASSPRTGGSPGTQYF. CDR3 in DNA: TGTGCCAGCAGCCCTCGGACAGGGGGCTCCCCGGGGACCCAGTACTTC.

V is TRBV2 and J is TRBJ2-5, with D unclear. The germline V and J ends were trimmed by 4 bases and 5 bases, with 8 bases remaining between them. This CDR3 spans 12 amino acids. CDR1 and CDR2 (germline): SNHLY, FYNNEI. The CDR3 coding sequence is TGTGCCAGCAGTGCCCTGGCGGAGACCCAGTACTTC. It is translated as CASSALAETQYF.

This clone was recorded a few times. DNA for the CDR3: TGTGCCAGCTCACGAACATCCGTCGGGACAGGGTTCGGAGATACGCAGTATTTT. It is translated as CASSRTSVGTGFGDTQYF. The chain couples TRBV18 to TRBJ2-3, with 9 nucleotides matching TRBD1. This CDR3 comprises 18 residues. Germline V lookup: CDR1 KGHSH, CDR2 LQKENI. With 4 bases clipped from V and 5 bases from J, the junction kept 16 bases outside the gene matches.

In its sample, this clone ranks as medium-sized. The chain links TRBV7-2 to TRBJ2-7; the D is unclear. The germline gives CDR1 SGHTA, CDR2 FQGNSA. This CDR3 has 13 amino acids. Trimming removed 0 bases from V and 3 bases from J, with 6 bases in between. The CDR3: CASSLATNYEQYF. The DNA of the CDR3 is TGTGCCAGCAGCTTAGCGACAAACTACGAGCAGTACTTC.

This clone was seen more than once but under ten times. The junction differs from germline at one of its ends, possibly a read error. J is TRBJ1-2 and V is TRBV5-1; D possibly corresponds to TRBD1 (6 bases). Germline CDR1 and CDR2: SGHRS and YFSETQ. The CDR3 runs 15 residues. The CDR3, as DNA: TGTGCCAGCAGCATCCAGGGGATCTTGGCATATGGCTACACCTTC. Amino acids: CASSIQGILAYGYTF.

The chain carries TRBV6-1 and TRBJ2-4; TRBD2 is a possible D gene (5 bases). With 4 bases removed from V and 6 bases from J, the gap between germline ends came to 10 bases. The CDR3 runs 13 residues. Germline assignment: CDR1 MNHNS and CDR2 SASEGT. CDR3 loop: CASSVEGLNIQYF. DNA of the CDR3: TGTGCCAGCAGTGTTGAGGGTTTAAACATTCAGTACTTC.

V gene TRBV7-9 combines with J gene TRBJ2-7; 12 bases match TRBD2. The CDR3 sequence is 16 residues long. Germline CDR1 is SEHNR and CDR2 is FQNEAQ (reference sequence). V lost 1 base to trimming and J lost 6 bases; unmatched junction nucleotides: 7. CDR3 nucleotides: TGTGCCAGCAGCTTAGTCGGCCTAGCGGGAGGGCTCGAGCAGTACTTC. Protein sequence: CASSLVGLAGGLEQYF.

The sample holds a few counts of this clone. The rearrangement uses TRBV28 and TRBJ2-7, with D possibly TRBD2 on 5 matching bases. CDR3 length: 14 amino acids. V lost 3 bases and J lost 3, with 12 bases in between. Germline CDR1 MDHEN, CDR2 SYDVKM. CDR3 region: CASSFGGSHYEQYF. The CDR3, as DNA: TGTGCCAGCAGTTTTGGTGGGAGTCACTACGAGCAGTACTTC.

This clone was detected a few times. The V call is TRBV5-4, the J call TRBJ1-5; D is ambiguous. The CDR3 is 15 residues long. The germline V gene has CDR1 SGHNT and CDR2 YYREEE (reference sequence). The V and J ends lost 4 bases and 5 bases respectively, with 16 bases between them. This CDR3 reads CASSQAGAPDQPQHF. The CDR3, as DNA: TGTGCCAGCAGCCAAGCAGGCGCCCCCGATCAGCCCCAGCATTTT.

This clone was seen repeatedly, ten times or more. The genes are TRBV5-6 and TRBJ2-5, with D unresolved. The CDR3 runs 13 residues. Per the germline V gene, CDR1 is SGHDT and CDR2 is YYEEEE. Trimming took off 0 bases at V and 1 base at J, with 4 bases between the two ends. DNA for the CDR3: TGTGCCAGCAGCTTGGGGCTCCAAGAGACCCAGTACTTC. This codes for CASSLGLQETQYF.

This clone came up a few times. DNA for the CDR3: TGTGCCAGCAGCTTGGTTCGGGGGGATGGACTCGCAGATACGCAGTATTTT. Translating it yields CASSLVRGDGLADTQYF. This sequence joins TRBV5-6 and TRBJ2-3, with 7 bases that match TRBD2. V lost 0 bases to trimming and J lost 4 bases; unmatched junction nucleotides: 11. The germline gives CDR1 SGHDT, CDR2 YYEEEE. The CDR3 runs 17 residues. Complete variable domain (other parts from reference TRBV5-6 and TRBJ2-3): DAGVTQSPTHLIKTRGQQVTLRCSPKSGHDTVSWYQQALGQGPQFIFQYYEEEERQRGNFPDRFSGHQFPNYSSELNVNALLLGDSALYLCASSLVRGDGLADTQYFGPGTRLTVL.

This clone has only a few counts. The chain combines TRBV4-3 with TRBJ2-7; D possibly corresponds to TRBD1 (6 bases). The ends were cut back, 0 bases at V and 6 bases at J, with 12 bases in the middle. The V gene's germline CDR1 is LGHNA and CDR2 YSLEER. The CDR3 is 14 amino acids. CDR3: CASSQDHRAGEQYF. The CDR3 DNA reads as TGCGCCAGCAGCCAAGATCACAGGGCCGGCGAGCAGTACTTC.

This chain uses TRBV2 with TRBJ1-1; TRBD1 matches at 7 bases. J was trimmed by 3 bases and V by 6 bases; bases with no gene match: 13. The CDR3 consists of 16 residues. CDR1 and CDR2 (germline): SNHLY, FYNNEI. The CDR3, as DNA: TGTGCCAGCAGACCCACTTTGACAGGGTTTGACACTGAAGCTTTCTTT. Protein: CASRPTLTGFDTEAFF.